A selection of T cell receptor beta chains follows, all from one sample in a study of blood T cell repertoires in COVID-19. Using immunoSEQ multiplex PCR, the repertoire was profiled, and TCRdb retains in-frame clones only, with some absent. The table lists roughly 160,000 clones, approximately 82% of them singletons. The sequencing input was peripheral blood. The receptor source for this set is a woman in her 70s who had recovered from COVID-19. Both conserved end residues are part of each CDR3.

j_call | v_call | cdr3_aa
TRBJ2-5 | TRBV18 | CASSPGLAGSWETQYF
TRBJ2-7 | TRBV7-9 | CASSSLGLAGGGSYYEQYF
TRBJ2-6 | TRBV7-3 | CASGPSGGANVLTF
TRBJ2-2 | TRBV25-1 | CASSGRTGLPGELFF
TRBJ2-3 | TRBV5-1 | CASTPWGTGGLDTQYF
TRBJ2-1 | TRBV7-3 | CASSPRTGASVTDEQFF
TRBJ2-1 | TRBV5-4 | CASSFGEGEQFF
TRBJ2-4 | TRBV29-1 | CSVEADKNIQYF
TRBJ2-7 | TRBV6-6 | CASSYAAGTYEQYF
TRBJ1-6 | TRBV6-5 | CASRQGRDSPLHF
TRBJ2-7 | TRBV7-2 | CASSPGLATYEQYF
TRBJ1-2 | TRBV6-1 | CASSDQQGVYGYTF
TRBJ1-1 | TRBV7-3 | CASSRDRGNTEAFF
TRBJ2-3 | TRBV2 | CASSEHFRFATGGADTQYF